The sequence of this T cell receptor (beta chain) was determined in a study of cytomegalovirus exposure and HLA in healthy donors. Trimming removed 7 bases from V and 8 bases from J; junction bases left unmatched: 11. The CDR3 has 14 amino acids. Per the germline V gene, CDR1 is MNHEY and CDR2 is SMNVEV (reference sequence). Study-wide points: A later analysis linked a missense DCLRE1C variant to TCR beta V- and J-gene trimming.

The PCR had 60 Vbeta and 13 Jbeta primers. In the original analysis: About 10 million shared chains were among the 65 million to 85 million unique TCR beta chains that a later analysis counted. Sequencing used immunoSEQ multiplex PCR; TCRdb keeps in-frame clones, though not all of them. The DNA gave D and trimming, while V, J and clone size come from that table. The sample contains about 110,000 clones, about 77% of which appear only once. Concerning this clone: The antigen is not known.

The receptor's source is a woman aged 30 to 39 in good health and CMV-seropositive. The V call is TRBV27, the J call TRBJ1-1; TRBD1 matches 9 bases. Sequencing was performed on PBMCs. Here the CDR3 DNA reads TGTGCCAGCATCCAACGTTGGGGACAGGGAGAAGCTTTCTTT. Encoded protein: CASIQRWGQGEAFF.